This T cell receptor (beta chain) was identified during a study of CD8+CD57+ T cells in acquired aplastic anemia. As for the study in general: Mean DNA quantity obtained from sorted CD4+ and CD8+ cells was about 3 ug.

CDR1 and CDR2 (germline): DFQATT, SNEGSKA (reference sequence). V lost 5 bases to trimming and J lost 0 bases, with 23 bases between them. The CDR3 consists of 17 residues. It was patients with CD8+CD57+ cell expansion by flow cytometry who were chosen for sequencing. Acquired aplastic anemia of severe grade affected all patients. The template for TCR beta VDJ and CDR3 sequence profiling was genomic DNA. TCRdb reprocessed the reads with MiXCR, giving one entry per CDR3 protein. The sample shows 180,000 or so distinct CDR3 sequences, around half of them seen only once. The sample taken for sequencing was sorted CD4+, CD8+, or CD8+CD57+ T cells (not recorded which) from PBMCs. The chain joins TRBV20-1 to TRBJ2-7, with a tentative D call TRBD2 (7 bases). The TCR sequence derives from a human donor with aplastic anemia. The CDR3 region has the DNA TGCAGTGCTCAACCCAACCCCAAGGGGGGGAGCTCCTACGAGCAGTACTTC. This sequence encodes CSAQPNPKGGSSYEQYF.